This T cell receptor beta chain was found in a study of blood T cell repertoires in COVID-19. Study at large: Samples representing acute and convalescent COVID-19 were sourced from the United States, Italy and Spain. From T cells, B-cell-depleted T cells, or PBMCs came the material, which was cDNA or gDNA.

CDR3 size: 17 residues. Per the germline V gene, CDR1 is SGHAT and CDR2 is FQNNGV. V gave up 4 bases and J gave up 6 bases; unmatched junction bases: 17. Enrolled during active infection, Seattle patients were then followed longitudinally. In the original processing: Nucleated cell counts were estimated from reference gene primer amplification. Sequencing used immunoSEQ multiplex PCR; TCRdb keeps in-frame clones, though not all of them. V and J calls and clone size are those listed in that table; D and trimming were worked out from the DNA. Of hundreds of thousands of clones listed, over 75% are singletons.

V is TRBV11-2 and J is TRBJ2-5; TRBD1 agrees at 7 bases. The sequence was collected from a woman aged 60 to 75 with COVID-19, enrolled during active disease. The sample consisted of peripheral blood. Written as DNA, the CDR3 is TGTGCCAGCAGCTCAAGAACCACAGGGGACCCCAGGAAGACCCAGTACTTC. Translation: CASSSRTTGDPRKTQYF.